These 22 T cell receptor beta chains were all obtained from the same sample, sequenced in a study of T-cell memory formation after mild COVID-19. TCRdb processed the 5' RACE reads anew with MiXCR; each CDR3 protein has one entry. Here the sample spans approximately 260,000 distinct CDR3 sequences, about a sixth being singletons. The sequenced sample was PBMCs or a T cell subset sorted from them (not recorded which). The receptors were sampled from a man in his late teens or twenties who had mild COVID-19 (a few samples of this study predate the infection). Cell type and time point are not known.

The J gene is TRBJ2-7, the V gene TRBV11-2; 10 bases match TRBD1. The trim removed 4 bases at V and 3 bases at J, leaving 6 bases unmatched. CDR1 is SGHAT and CDR2 is FQNNGV in the germline V gene. CDR3 length equals 15 residues. CDR3 bases: TGTGCCAGCAGCTCCCTCCGGGACAGGGGCTACGAGCAGTACTTC. Protein sequence: CASSSLRDRGYEQYF.

This clonotype was seen more than once but under ten times. J is TRBJ1-5 and V is TRBV7-2; D is possibly TRBD1 (6 bases). CDR1 is SGHTA, CDR2 FQGNSA, per germline. Trimming stripped 0 bases from V and 5 bases from J, with 17 bases between. The CDR3 runs 17 residues. As DNA, the CDR3 is TGTGCCAGCAGCTTAGCCCTAGGGGGGGGCGCTTATCAGCCCCAGCATTTT. Translating gives CASSLALGGGAYQPQHF.

V is TRBV4-3 and J is TRBJ1-1; TRBD1 matches at 9 bases. CDR1 is LGHNA, CDR2 YSLEER, per germline. With V trimmed by 0 bases and J by 1 base, 3 bases remained unmatched. This CDR3 contains 16 residues. This chain's CDR3 is CASSQDWTGENTEAFF. In DNA form, the CDR3 reads TGCGCCAGCAGCCAAGATTGGACAGGGGAGAACACTGAAGCTTTCTTT.

The chain joins TRBV5-1 to TRBJ2-5, with D perhaps assigned TRBD1 or TRBD2 (5 bases each). Per the germline V gene, CDR1 is SGHRS and CDR2 is YFSETQ. CDR3 size: 14 residues. V was shortened by 4 bases and J by 2 bases, with 12 bases between the two germline ends. CDR3 coding DNA: TGCGCCAGCAGCCCGGGACCGGGGCAAGAGACCCAGTACTTC. Protein product: CASSPGPGQETQYF. The entire variable domain, with the rest obtained from reference TRBV5-1 and TRBJ2-5, is as follows: KAGVTQTPRYLIKTRGQQVTLSCSPISGHRSVSWYQQTPGQGLQFLFEYFSETQRNKGNFPGRFSGRQFSNSRSEMNVSTLELGDSALYLCASSPGPGQETQYFGPGTRLLVL.

The rearrangement joins TRBV14 to TRBJ1-3, with 8 bases identical to TRBD1. The CDR3 spans 16 residues. Germline CDR1 SGHDN, CDR2 FVKESK. J gave up 2 bases and V 1 base, and 4 bases lay outside the gene matches. CDR3 amino acids: CASSQVQGGTGNTIYF. For the CDR3, the DNA is TGTGCCAGCAGCCAAGTACAGGGGGGAACTGGAAACACCATATATTTT.

The chain recombines TRBV7-9 with TRBJ2-7; D unresolved. With 1 base removed from V and 0 bases from J, the gap between germline ends came to 10 bases. From germline, CDR1 is SEHNR and CDR2 FQNEAQ (reference sequence). This CDR3 contains 15 residues. CDR3 sequence reads: CASSLEVMVSYEQYF. As DNA, the CDR3 is TGTGCCAGCAGCTTAGAAGTCATGGTCTCCTACGAGCAGTACTTC.

The rearrangement uses TRBV27 and TRBJ2-7; the match to TRBD2 covers 14 bases. CDR3 size: 17 residues. V was clipped by 5 bases and J by 0 bases; unmatched bases: 6. In germline, CDR1 is MNHEY, CDR2 SMNVEV (reference sequence). DNA for the CDR3: TGTGCCAGCAGTCCGCGGACTAGCGGGGGGCCCTCCTACGAGCAGTACTTC. This gives the protein CASSPRTSGGPSYEQYF.

The V gene is TRBV5-1, the J gene TRBJ2-3, with D possibly matching TRBD2 (6 bases). The V end was cut by 0 bases, the J end by 5 bases, with 10 bases between. This CDR3 region has 14 residues. The germline CDR1 and CDR2 sequences are SGHRS and YFSETQ. The CDR3 region has the DNA TGCGCCAGCAGCTTGGGGCGGGGAGGAGATACGCAGTATTTT. Protein product: CASSLGRGGDTQYF.

This clonotype was found a few times. This chain links TRBV7-2 with TRBJ1-2; 7 positions agree with TRBD1. With V trimmed by 11 bases and J by 3 bases, 9 bases remained unmatched. The CDR3 is made up of 13 amino acids. Germline assignment: CDR1 SGHTA and CDR2 FQGNSA. The CDR3: CALARDSYYGYTF. The DNA of the CDR3 is TGTGCCCTGGCCCGGGACAGCTACTATGGCTACACCTTC.

This clonotype was counted between two and nine times. The chain combines TRBV5-6 with TRBJ2-1, with D maybe TRBD1 (5 bases). V lost 0 bases to trimming and J lost 1 base, with 11 bases between them. The CDR3 is 16 residues long. Germline CDR1 reads SGHDT; CDR2 reads YYEEEE. CDR3 amino acids: CASSLAPGNSYNEQFF. CDR3 bases: TGTGCCAGCAGCTTGGCCCCAGGGAATTCCTACAATGAGCAGTTCTTC.

This clonotype was recorded at least ten times. The genes are TRBV28 and TRBJ1-2; D uncertain. V was clipped by 8 bases and J by 5 bases, with 12 bases between them. The germline V gene has CDR1 MDHEN and CDR2 SYDVKM. The CDR3 runs to 12 residues. CDR3 coding DNA: TGTGCCAGCTCGATCAGCTTTTATGGCTACACCTTC. As protein: CASSISFYGYTF.

The sample holds one count of this clonotype. In DNA form, the CDR3 reads TGCAGTGCCCTTCGGACAGGAGTCACAGATACGCAGTATTTT. Protein sequence: CSALRTGVTDTQYF. The chain carries TRBV20-1 and TRBJ2-3, with 7 bases identical to TRBD1. The CDR3 has 14 residues. V was pared by 6 bases and J by 2 bases, with 8 bases of the junction left unmatched. Germline V gene data show CDR1 as DFQATT and CDR2 as SNEGSKA (reference sequence).

This clonotype was found a few times. The chain couples TRBV4-1 to TRBJ1-2; TRBD1 agrees at 7 bases. This CDR3 contains 13 residues. Germline-derived CDR1 and CDR2 are MGHRA and YSYEKL. V lost 4 bases to trimming and J lost 9 bases; unmatched junction nucleotides: 8. The CDR3 bases are TGCGCCAGCAGCCTAGGGTGGACAGGACGCTACACCTTC. Amino acid sequence: CASSLGWTGRYTF.

There are many counts of this clonotype. This chain links TRBV7-2 with TRBJ2-1, with 9 bases lining up with TRBD1. This CDR3 is 13 amino acids long. CDR1 is SGHTA, CDR2 FQGNSA, per germline. Germline trimming cut 1 base from V and 13 bases from J; bases unmatched to any gene: 5. As DNA, the CDR3 is TGTGCCAGCAGCTTAGGGACAGGGGATCTCCAGTTCTTC. It codes for CASSLGTGDLQFF.

The chain combines TRBV6-2 or TRBV6-3 with TRBJ1-6; 10 bases fit TRBD1. CDR1 and CDR2 from the germline V gene are MNHEY and SVGEGT. Germline trimming cut 2 bases from V and 6 bases from J; bases unmatched to any gene: 4. This CDR3 spans 16 amino acids. CDR3 sequence (DNA): TGTGCCAGCAGTTACCATCGGGACAGGGGTAATTCACCCCTCCACTTT. Amino acid sequence: CASSYHRDRGNSPLHF.

V gene TRBV7-9 combines with J gene TRBJ1-3; TRBD1 aligns across 7 bases. This CDR3 has 14 residues. Looked up from germline, CDR1 is SEHNR and CDR2 is FQNEAQ (reference sequence). J lost 2 bases, V lost 5 bases, and 3 bases had no gene match. CDR3 in amino acids: CASSATGTGNTIYF. CDR3 coding DNA: TGTGCCAGCAGCGCGACAGGGACTGGAAACACCATATATTTT.

V and J are TRBV5-1 and TRBJ2-3; 8 bases line up with TRBD2. CDR1 and CDR2 (germline): SGHRS, YFSETQ. The trim removed 5 bases at V and 4 bases at J, leaving 6 bases unmatched. This CDR3 is 14 amino acids long. The CDR3 DNA reads TGCGCCAGCAGGCCGGGACTAGTCTCAGATACGCAGTATTTT. The encoded protein is CASRPGLVSDTQYF.

In DNA form, the CDR3 reads TGTGCCAGCAGTCCAACGGGACAATATAATTCACCCCTCCACTTT. Protein sequence: CASSPTGQYNSPLHF. The chain carries TRBV27 and TRBJ1-6; the D gene is possibly TRBD1 (6 bases). Germline V gene sequence: CDR1 MNHEY, CDR2 SMNVEV (reference sequence). V shed 5 bases and J shed 4 bases, with 12 bases lying between them. CDR3 length equals 15 residues.

J is TRBJ1-1 and V is TRBV20-1; no reliable D call. Germline-derived CDR1 and CDR2 are DFQATT and SNEGSKA (reference sequence). The length of the CDR3 is 14 residues. Trimming stripped 6 bases from V and 2 bases from J, with 16 bases between. CDR3 bases: TGCAGTGCCACCGGTTTAGCTAAAAACACTGAAGCTTTCTTT. This sequence encodes CSATGLAKNTEAFF.

A few counts support this clonotype. The rearrangement uses TRBV10-3 and TRBJ1-4; D possibly corresponds to TRBD1 (5 bases). The CDR3 totals 12 residues. With 8 bases removed from V and 7 bases from J, the gap between germline ends came to 11 bases. Germline V lookup: CDR1 ENHRY, CDR2 SYGVKD. The chain's CDR3 is CAIGAASEKLFF. The CDR3 nucleotides read TGTGCCATCGGGGCAGCAAGTGAAAAACTGTTTTTT.

This clonotype was seen a few times. The gene calls are TRBV29-1 and TRBJ1-2; D remains unclear. V lost 5 bases, J lost 0 bases, and 7 bases lay in between. Looked up from germline, CDR1 is SQVTM and CDR2 is ANQGSEA. The CDR3 covers 12 residues. Here the CDR3 reads CSVHRSNYGYTF. The DNA for the CDR3 is TGCAGCGTTCACCGGTCTAACTATGGCTACACCTTC.

The rearrangement uses TRBV20-1 and TRBJ2-3; D not resolved. Germline loops: CDR1 DFQATT, CDR2 SNEGSKA (reference sequence). This CDR3 has 13 amino acids. V dropped 6 bases and J dropped 7 bases, with 17 bases sitting between them. CDR3 coding DNA: TGCAGTGCCAGCCCCGGAACCCAGTATACGCAGTATTTT. Its translation: CSASPGTQYTQYF.